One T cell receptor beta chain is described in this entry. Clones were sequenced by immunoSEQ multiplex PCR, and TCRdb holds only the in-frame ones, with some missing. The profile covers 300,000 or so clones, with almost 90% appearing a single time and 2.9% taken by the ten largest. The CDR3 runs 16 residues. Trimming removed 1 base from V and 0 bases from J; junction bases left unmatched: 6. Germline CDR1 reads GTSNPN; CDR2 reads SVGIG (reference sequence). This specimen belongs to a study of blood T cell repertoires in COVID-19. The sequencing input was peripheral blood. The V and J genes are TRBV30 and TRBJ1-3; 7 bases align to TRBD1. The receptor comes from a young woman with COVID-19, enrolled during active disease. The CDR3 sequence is CAWSAQGTRSGNTIYF. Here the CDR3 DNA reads TGTGCCTGGAGTGCACAGGGGACGCGCTCTGGAAACACCATATATTTT.